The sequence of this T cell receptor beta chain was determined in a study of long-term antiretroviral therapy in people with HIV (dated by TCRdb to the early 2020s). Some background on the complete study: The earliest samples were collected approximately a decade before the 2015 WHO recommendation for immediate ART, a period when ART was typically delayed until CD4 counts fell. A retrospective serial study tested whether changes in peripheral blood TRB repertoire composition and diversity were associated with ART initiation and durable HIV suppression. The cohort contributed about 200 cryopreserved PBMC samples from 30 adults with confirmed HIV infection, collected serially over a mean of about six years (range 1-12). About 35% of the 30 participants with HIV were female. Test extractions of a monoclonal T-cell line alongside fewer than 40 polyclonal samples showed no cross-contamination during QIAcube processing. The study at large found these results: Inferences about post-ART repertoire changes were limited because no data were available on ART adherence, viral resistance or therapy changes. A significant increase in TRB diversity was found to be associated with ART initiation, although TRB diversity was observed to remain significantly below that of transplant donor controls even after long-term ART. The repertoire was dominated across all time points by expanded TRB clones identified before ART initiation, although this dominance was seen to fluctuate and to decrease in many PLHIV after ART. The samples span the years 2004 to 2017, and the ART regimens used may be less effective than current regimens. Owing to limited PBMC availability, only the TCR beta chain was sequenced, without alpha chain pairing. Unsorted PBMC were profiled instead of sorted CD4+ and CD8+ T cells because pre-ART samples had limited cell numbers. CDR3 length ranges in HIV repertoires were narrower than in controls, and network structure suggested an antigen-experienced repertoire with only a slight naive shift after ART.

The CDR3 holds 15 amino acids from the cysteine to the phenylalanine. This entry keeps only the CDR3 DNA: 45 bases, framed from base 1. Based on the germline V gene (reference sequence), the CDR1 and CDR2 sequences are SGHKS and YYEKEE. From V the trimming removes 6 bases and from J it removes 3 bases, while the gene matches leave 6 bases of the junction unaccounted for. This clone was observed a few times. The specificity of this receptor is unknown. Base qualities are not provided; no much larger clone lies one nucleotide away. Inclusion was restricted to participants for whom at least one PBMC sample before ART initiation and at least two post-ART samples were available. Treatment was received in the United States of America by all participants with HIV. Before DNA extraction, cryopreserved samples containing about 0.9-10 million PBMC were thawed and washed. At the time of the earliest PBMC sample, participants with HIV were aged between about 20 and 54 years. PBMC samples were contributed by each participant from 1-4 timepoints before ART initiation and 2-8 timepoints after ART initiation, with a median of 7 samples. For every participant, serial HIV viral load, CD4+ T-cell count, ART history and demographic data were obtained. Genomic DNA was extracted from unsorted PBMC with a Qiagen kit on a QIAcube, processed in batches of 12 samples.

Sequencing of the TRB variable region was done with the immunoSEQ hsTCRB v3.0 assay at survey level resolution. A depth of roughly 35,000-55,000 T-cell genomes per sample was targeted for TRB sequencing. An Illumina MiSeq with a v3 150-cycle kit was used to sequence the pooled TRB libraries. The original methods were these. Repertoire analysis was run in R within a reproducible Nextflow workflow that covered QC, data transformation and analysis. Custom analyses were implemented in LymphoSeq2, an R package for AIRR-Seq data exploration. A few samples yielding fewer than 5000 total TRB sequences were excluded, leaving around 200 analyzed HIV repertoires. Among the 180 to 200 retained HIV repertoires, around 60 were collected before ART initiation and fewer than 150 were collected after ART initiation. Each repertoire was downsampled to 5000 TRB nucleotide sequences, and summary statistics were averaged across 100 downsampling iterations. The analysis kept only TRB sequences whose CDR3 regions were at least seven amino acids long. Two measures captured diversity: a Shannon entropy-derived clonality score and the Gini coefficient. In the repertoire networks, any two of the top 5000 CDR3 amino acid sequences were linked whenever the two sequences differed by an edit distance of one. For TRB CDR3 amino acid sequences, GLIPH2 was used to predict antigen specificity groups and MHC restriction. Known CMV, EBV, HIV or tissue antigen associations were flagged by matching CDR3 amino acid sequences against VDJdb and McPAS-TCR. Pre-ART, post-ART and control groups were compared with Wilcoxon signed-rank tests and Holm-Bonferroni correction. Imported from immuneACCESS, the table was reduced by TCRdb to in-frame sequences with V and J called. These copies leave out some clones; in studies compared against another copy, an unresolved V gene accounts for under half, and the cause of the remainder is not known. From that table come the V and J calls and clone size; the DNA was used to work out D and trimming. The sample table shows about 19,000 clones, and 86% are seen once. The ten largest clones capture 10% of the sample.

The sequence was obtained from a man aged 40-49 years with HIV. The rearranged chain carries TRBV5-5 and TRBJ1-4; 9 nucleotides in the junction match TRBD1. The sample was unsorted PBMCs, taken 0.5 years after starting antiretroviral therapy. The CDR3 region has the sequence CASTHRGQANEKLFF. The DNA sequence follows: TGTGCCAGCACCCACAGGGGGCAAGCTAATGAAAAACTGTTTTTT.